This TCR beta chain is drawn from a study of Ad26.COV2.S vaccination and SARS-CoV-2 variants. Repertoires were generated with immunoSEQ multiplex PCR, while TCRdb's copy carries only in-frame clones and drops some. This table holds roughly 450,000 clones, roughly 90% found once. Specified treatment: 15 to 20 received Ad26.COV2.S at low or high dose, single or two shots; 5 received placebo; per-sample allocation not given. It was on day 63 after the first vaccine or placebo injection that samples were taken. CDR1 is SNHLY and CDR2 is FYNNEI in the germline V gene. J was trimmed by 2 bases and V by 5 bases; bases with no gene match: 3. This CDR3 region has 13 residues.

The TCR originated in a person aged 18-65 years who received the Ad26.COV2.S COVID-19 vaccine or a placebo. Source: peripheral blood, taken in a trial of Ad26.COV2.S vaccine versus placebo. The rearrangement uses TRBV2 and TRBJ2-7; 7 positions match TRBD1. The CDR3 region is CASSYDRAYEQYF. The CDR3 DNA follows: TGTGCCAGCAGTTATGACAGGGCCTACGAGCAGTACTTC.